The 10 T cell receptor beta chains in this list originate from one sample, sequenced in a study of T-cell reconstitution after alpha-beta-depleted transplantation in children. This sample's TCRbeta library carried unique molecular identifier barcodes. TCRdb re-called the PCR reads with MiXCR, one entry per CDR3 protein. Of hundreds of thousands of distinct CDR3 sequences in the sample, about 12% were seen once. Source: PBMCs from the stem cell graft donor, taken from the stem cell graft. The receptors here all came from a human donor who donated a stem cell graft to a child with acute lymphoblastic leukemia.

This clonotype occurred many times. This chain connects TRBV25-1 to TRBJ2-7, with TRBD2 matching over 10 bases. The CDR3 runs 14 residues. V gave up 7 bases and J gave up 2 bases; unmatched junction bases: 5. Germline CDR1 MGHDK, CDR2 SYGVNS. As DNA, the CDR3 is TGTGCCAGCACTGTAGCGGGAGGAACCTACGAGCAGTACTTC. It specifies CASTVAGGTYEQYF.

This clonotype was seen at least ten times. The DNA of the CDR3 is TGTGCCAGCAGTTACTCGAGGGAGGCCGGGGAGCTGTTTTTT. This gives the protein CASSYSREAGELFF. The chain is built from TRBV6-2 or TRBV6-3 and TRBJ2-2; possible D gene TRBD2, 6 bases. The CDR3 contains 14 residues. The V and J ends lost 0 bases and 6 bases respectively, with 8 bases between them. Per germline, CDR1 MNHEY and CDR2 SVGEGT.

Ten or more counts support this clonotype. The chain carries TRBV7-6 and TRBJ1-2, with D hard to call. The CDR3 contains 14 residues. Germline loops: CDR1 SGHVS, CDR2 FNYEAQ. Deletions cut 5 bases from V and 6 bases from J, with 16 bases between. The CDR3: CASSATPVLDGYTF. The CDR3 DNA sequence: TGTGCCAGCAGCGCCACCCCAGTTCTCGATGGCTACACCTTC.

This clonotype was counted at least ten times. The chain combines TRBV6-1 with TRBJ2-5; D ambiguous. CDR1 and CDR2 (germline): MNHNS, SASEGT. This CDR3 has 14 amino acids. The ends were cut back, 2 bases at V and 6 bases at J, with 13 bases in the middle. The CDR3: CASSEIGSSQTQYF. CDR3 DNA: TGTGCCAGCAGTGAAATAGGCAGTTCGCAGACCCAGTACTTC.

At least ten counts were recorded for this clonotype. The CDR3 nucleotides read TGCAGTGCCAGACTCGATACGCAGTATTTT. Protein sequence: CSARLDTQYF. This chain connects TRBV20-1 to TRBJ2-3; D not resolved. Germline V CDR1 and CDR2: DFQATT, SNEGSKA (reference sequence). V lost 6 bases to trimming and J lost 6 bases, with 7 bases between them. CDR3 length: 10 amino acids.

This clonotype was observed at least ten times. The chain has TRBV20-1 and TRBJ2-2, with D possibly TRBD2 on 6 matching bases. From germline, CDR1 is DFQATT and CDR2 SNEGSKA (reference sequence). V was shortened by 2 bases and J by 7 bases, with 11 bases between the two germline ends. There are 13 residues in the CDR3. CDR3 in amino acids: CSARWEADGELFF. In DNA form, the CDR3 reads TGCAGTGCTAGATGGGAGGCGGACGGGGAGCTGTTTTTT.

This clonotype has ten or more counts. This CDR3 reads CASSAGTGESQPQHF. The CDR3 DNA is TGCGCCAGCAGCGCCGGGACAGGGGAATCGCAGCCCCAGCATTTT. V is TRBV5-1 and J is TRBJ1-5; TRBD1 agrees at 10 bases. The germline CDR1 and CDR2 sequences are SGHRS and YFSETQ. This CDR3 is 15 amino acids long. V shed 4 bases and J 7 bases; nucleotides not matched to a gene: 8.

This clonotype was picked up many times. The rearrangement joins TRBV20-1 to TRBJ2-7; D possibly corresponds to TRBD1 (5 bases). In germline, CDR1 is DFQATT, CDR2 SNEGSKA (reference sequence). With 1 base removed from V and 0 bases from J, the gap between germline ends came to 16 bases. This CDR3 region has 16 residues. The CDR3 nucleotides read TGCAGTGCTAGAGGTTCCATAGGCAGGGTCTCCTACGAGCAGTACTTC. It specifies CSARGSIGRVSYEQYF.

The sample holds one count of this clonotype. A much larger clone sits a single nucleotide away, making a read error possible. The V gene is TRBV28, the J gene TRBJ2-2; TRBD2 aligns across 9 bases. This CDR3 is 15 amino acids long. V was pared by 8 bases and J by 3 bases, with 7 bases of the junction left unmatched. Germline CDR1 MDHEN, CDR2 SYDVKM. CDR3 nucleotides: TGTGCCAGCGCATTCTTAGCGGGAGACACCGGGGAGCTGTTTTTT. This encodes CASAFLAGDTGELFF.

This clonotype was detected ten times or more. The chain carries TRBV20-1 and TRBJ1-5, with a weak D call TRBD1 (5 bases). The germline V gene has CDR1 DFQATT and CDR2 SNEGSKA (reference sequence). This CDR3 contains 15 residues. Trimming removed 1 base from V and 3 bases from J, with 13 bases in between. CDR3: CSARGMGLSNQPQHF. The DNA for the CDR3 is TGCAGTGCTAGAGGGATGGGACTTTCCAATCAGCCCCAGCATTTT.